Listed here are 25 T cell receptor beta chains from one sample, sequenced in a study of Ad26.COV2.S vaccination and SARS-CoV-2 variants. This table comes from immunoSEQ multiplex PCR, and its TCRdb copy is limited to in-frame clones, with some not included. The data show roughly 300,000 clones, with less than 90% seen just once and 6.4% held by the top ten. Treatment given: roughly 19 received Ad26.COV2.S at low or high dose, single or two shots; about 5 received placebo; per-sample allocation not given. Day 63 after the first vaccine or placebo injection was the time point for sampling. The input for sequencing was peripheral blood, taken in a trial of Ad26.COV2.S vaccine versus placebo. The receptor source for this set is a person between 18 and 65 years old who received the Ad26.COV2.S COVID-19 vaccine or a placebo.

This chain's CDR3 is CASSPGILAGVRSTDTQYF. In nucleotides, the CDR3 is TGTGCCAGCAGCCCCGGCATACTAGCGGGAGTTCGAAGCACAGATACGCAGTATTTT. The rearrangement uses TRBV7-3 and TRBJ2-3; the match to TRBD2 covers 11 bases. The germline V gene encodes CDR1 SGHTA and CDR2 FQGTGA. Trimming took 5 bases from V and 0 from J; bases not matched to a gene: 13. There are 19 residues in the CDR3.

The V and J genes are TRBV7-2 and TRBJ2-7, with TRBD1 matching over 11 bases. The CDR3 extends over 14 amino acids. Germline V gene lookup returns CDR1 SGHTA and CDR2 FQGNSA. Germline trimming cut 8 bases from V and 3 bases from J; bases unmatched to any gene: 6. The CDR3 region has the DNA TGTGCCAGCCTAGGCGGGACAGGGGGCTACGAGCAGTACTTC. Protein product: CASLGGTGGYEQYF.

V is TRBV19 and J is TRBJ1-1, with 8 bases aligning to TRBD1. This CDR3 contains 15 residues. CDR1 LNHDA and CDR2 SQIVND come from the germline V gene (reference sequence). V was clipped by 2 bases and J by 1 base; unmatched bases: 3. CDR3 amino acids: CASSITGGSNTEAFF. CDR3 nucleotides: TGTGCCAGTAGTATAACAGGGGGATCGAACACTGAAGCTTTCTTT.

The chain combines TRBV25-1 with TRBJ2-3, with a tentative D call TRBD2 (5 bases). In germline, CDR1 is MGHDK, CDR2 SYGVNS. The V end was cut by 7 bases, the J end by 3 bases, with 14 bases between. The CDR3 consists of 14 residues. CDR3 protein: CASTRGSTTDTQYF. The CDR3 coding sequence is TGTGCCAGCACCAGAGGGTCCACTACAGATACGCAGTATTTT.

V usage is TRBV3-1 (or the pseudogene TRBV3-2) and J usage is TRBJ2-7; 12 positions agree with TRBD1. This CDR3 region has 14 residues. V gave up 6 bases and J gave up 6 bases; unmatched junction bases: 6. Germline CDR1 and CDR2: LGHDT and YNNKEL (reference sequence). The CDR3 coding sequence is TGTGCCAGCAGGGCCGGGACAGGGGGCGCCGAGCAGTACTTC. Protein: CASRAGTGGAEQYF.

The chain carries TRBV5-8 and TRBJ1-6; 8 bases are shared with TRBD1. Germline CDR1 reads SGHTS; CDR2 reads YDEGEE. V lost 4 bases to trimming and J lost 13 bases; unmatched junction nucleotides: 13. This CDR3 has 15 residues. The CDR3: CASSVSGGANPPLHF. CDR3 DNA sequence: TGTGCCAGCAGCGTATCAGGGGGCGCGAACCCCCCCCTCCACTTT.

The chain joins TRBV20-1 to TRBJ2-2; no definite D call. CDR3 length equals 11 residues. V was pared by 5 bases and J by 7 bases, with 8 bases between. CDR1 and CDR2 from the germline V gene are DFQATT and SNEGSKA (reference sequence). CDR3 nucleotides: TGCAGTGCTGGGTGGGGCGGGGAGCTGTTTTTT. It yields the protein CSAGWGGELFF.

J is TRBJ1-1 and V is TRBV7-2; D remains ambiguous. Trimming left V 0 bases short and J 4 bases short, with 12 bases between. Germline V gene sequence: CDR1 SGHTA, CDR2 FQGNSA. The CDR3 extends over 15 amino acids. CDR3 bases: TGTGCCAGCAGCTTAGCCGTGAGGGTAAGCACTGAAGCTTTCTTT. Its translation: CASSLAVRVSTEAFF.

The chain recombines TRBV7-9 with TRBJ2-5; D remains ambiguous. The CDR3 runs 11 residues. Trimming left V 6 bases short and J 5 bases short, with 7 bases between. Germline V CDR1 and CDR2: SEHNR, FQNEAQ (reference sequence). The CDR3 loop is CASSSVETQYF. For the CDR3, the DNA is TGTGCCAGCAGTTCCGTCGAGACCCAGTACTTC.

The gene calls are TRBV5-4 and TRBJ1-6; D gene unclear. Germline-derived CDR1 and CDR2 are SGHNT and YYREEE (reference sequence). This CDR3 region has 15 residues. V lost 0 bases and J lost 4, with 8 bases in between. The CDR3 loop is CASSLGGIYNSPLHF. The CDR3 DNA sequence: TGTGCCAGCAGCTTGGGCGGGATTTATAATTCACCCCTCCACTTT.

The genes are TRBV27 and TRBJ1-3; D uncertain. Germline values: CDR1 MNHEY, CDR2 SMNVEV (reference sequence). The CDR3 is made up of 14 amino acids. The V gene lost 3 bases and the J gene lost 3 bases, with 9 bases spanning the gap. This chain's CDR3 is CASSFGGDGNTIYF. CDR3 nucleotides: TGTGCCAGCAGTTTTGGTGGAGATGGAAACACCATATATTTT.

V usage is TRBV13 and J usage is TRBJ1-2; no clear D gene. Trimming removed 2 bases from V and 4 bases from J, with 14 bases in between. The CDR3 contains 15 residues. Germline CDR1 reads PRHDT; CDR2 reads FYEKMQ (reference sequence). DNA of the CDR3: TGTGCCAGCAGCTTACGCGGGGTCGAGTCCTATGGCTACACCTTC. Translation: CASSLRGVESYGYTF.

V and J are TRBV6-4 and TRBJ2-2; D remains unclear. The germline V and J ends were trimmed by 6 bases and 6 bases, with 14 bases remaining between them. Germline loops: CDR1 MRHNA, CDR2 SNTAGT. CDR3 length: 14 amino acids. The CDR3 sequence: CASSPMMAAGELFF. The CDR3 nucleotides read TGTGCCAGCAGCCCCATGATGGCGGCCGGGGAGCTGTTTTTT.

This chain links TRBV30 with TRBJ2-7; 8 nucleotides agree with TRBD1. The CDR3 runs to 13 residues. CDR1 is GTSNPN, CDR2 SVGIG, per germline (reference sequence). J lost 7 bases, V lost 4 bases, and 9 bases had no gene match. The CDR3 is CAWNVGTGQEQYF. For the CDR3, the DNA is TGTGCCTGGAATGTCGGGACAGGCCAAGAGCAGTACTTC. The variable domain in full, completed from reference TRBV30 and TRBJ2-7, reads SQTIHQWPATLVQPVGSPLSLECTVEGTSNPNLYWYRQAAGRGLQLLFYSVGIGQISSEVPQNLSASRPQDRQFILSSKKLLLSDSGFYLCAWNVGTGQEQYFGPGTRLTVT.

Only a few counts were recorded for this clone. The chain is built from TRBV6-4 and TRBJ2-2, with D uncertain. The germline V and J ends were trimmed by 6 bases and 0 bases, with 5 bases remaining between them. This CDR3 has 13 residues. Germline V gene sequence: CDR1 MRHNA, CDR2 SNTAGT. The CDR3 sequence is CASSRTNTGELFF. The CDR3 DNA sequence: TGTGCCAGCAGCCGGACGAACACCGGGGAGCTGTTTTTT.

This clone appeared once. The rearrangement uses TRBV7-3 and TRBJ2-1, with D possibly matching TRBD2 (6 bases). This CDR3 is built from 18 residues. Trimming removed 0 bases at V and 4 bases at J, with 19 bases between. Looked up from germline, CDR1 is SGHTA and CDR2 is FQGTGA. The CDR3 coding sequence is TGTGCCAGCAGCTTAACGTGGGTAGCGGAGATCTCTTACAATGAGCAGTTCTTC. This sequence encodes CASSLTWVAEISYNEQFF.

The chain is built from TRBV5-1 and TRBJ1-3; TRBD1 aligns across 7 bases. The germline CDR1 and CDR2 sequences are SGHRS and YFSETQ. The CDR3 has 16 amino acids. V shed 4 bases, J shed 0 bases, and the junction held 7 bases outside the gene matches. This CDR3 reads CASSTGQPPSGNTIYF. CDR3 in DNA: TGCGCCAGCAGCACGGGACAGCCGCCCTCTGGAAACACCATATATTTT.

The rearrangement joins TRBV19 to TRBJ2-7; possible D gene TRBD1, 6 bases. Germline lookup yields CDR1 LNHDA and CDR2 SQIVND (reference sequence). The length of the CDR3 is 15 residues. Trimming left V 9 bases short and J 5 bases short, with 23 bases between. For the CDR3, the DNA is TGTGCCAGCACTCAGGACAGAGGAATCCCCAACGAGCAGTACTTC. This encodes CASTQDRGIPNEQYF.

The rearrangement joins TRBV19 to TRBJ1-5; D is possibly TRBD1 (5 bases). The V gene lost 4 bases and the J gene lost 0 bases, with 10 bases spanning the gap. The CDR3 is 15 amino acids. CDR1 and CDR2 from the germline V gene are LNHDA and SQIVND (reference sequence). This CDR3 reads CASSNHDSSNQPQHF. The CDR3 DNA sequence: TGTGCCAGTAGTAACCACGACAGTAGCAATCAGCCCCAGCATTTT.

This chain links TRBV7-9 with TRBJ1-1; TRBD1 agrees at 7 bases. The CDR3 spans 15 residues. The ends lost 5 bases at V and 4 bases at J; junction bases unmatched: 10. The V gene's germline CDR1 is SEHNR and CDR2 FQNEAQ (reference sequence). Written as DNA, the CDR3 is TGTGCCAGCAGCCGATCGACAGGGAGGAGCACTGAAGCTTTCTTT. It yields the protein CASSRSTGRSTEAFF.

This clone was seen once. This chain joins TRBV5-1 and TRBJ1-1; the D gene is possibly TRBD1 (6 bases). CDR3 length: 20 residues. Germline CDR1 and CDR2: SGHRS and YFSETQ. Trimming took off 0 bases at V and 0 bases at J, with 24 bases between the two ends. Here the CDR3 reads CASSLAGGLLRQIMNTEAFF. The CDR3 DNA sequence: TGCGCCAGCAGCTTGGCCGGGGGGCTATTGCGACAGATTATGAACACTGAAGCTTTCTTT.

This sequence joins TRBV30 and TRBJ2-7, with 12 bases aligning to TRBD1. Trimming cost V 7 bases and J 4 bases; bases outside gene matches: 8. Germline V lookup: CDR1 GTSNPN, CDR2 SVGIG (reference sequence). The CDR3 totals 14 residues. The CDR3 nucleotides read TGTGCCTTCTGGAGGGGACAGGGGGCTTACGAGCAGTACTTC. Its translation: CAFWRGQGAYEQYF.

The chain recombines TRBV2 with TRBJ2-1; no firm D call. This CDR3 comprises 14 residues. Trimming removed 7 bases from V and 6 bases from J, with 16 bases in between. The germline gives CDR1 SNHLY, CDR2 FYNNEI. For the CDR3, the DNA is TGTGCCAGCAAAGTTCCCCGTACCAGCAATGAGCAGTTCTTC. This encodes CASKVPRTSNEQFF. The complete variable domain, with remaining parts taken from reference TRBV2 and TRBJ2-1, reads EPEVTQTPSHQVTQMGQEVILRCVPISNHLYFYWYRQILGQKVEFLVSFYNNEISEKSEIFDDQFSVERPDGSNFTLKIRSTKLEDSAMYFCASKVPRTSNEQFFGPGTRLTVL.

A single count supports this clone. This rearrangement joins TRBV19 to TRBJ1-2, with D perhaps matching TRBD1 (5 bases). Trimming took off 4 bases at V and 4 bases at J, with 13 bases between the two ends. Germline lookup yields CDR1 LNHDA and CDR2 SQIVND (reference sequence). The CDR3 consists of 14 residues. Here the CDR3 reads CASSSRQLVYGYTF. The DNA for the CDR3 is TGTGCCAGTAGTAGCAGACAGTTGGTCTATGGCTACACCTTC.

This chain links TRBV5-6 with TRBJ2-7, with no clear D. V lost 0 bases, J lost 4 bases, and 8 bases lay in between. CDR1 and CDR2 from the germline V gene are SGHDT and YYEEEE. The CDR3 spans 13 residues. The CDR3 region has the DNA TGTGCCAGCAGCTTGGCCGCAGGTTACGAGCAGTACTTC. Its translation is CASSLAAGYEQYF.